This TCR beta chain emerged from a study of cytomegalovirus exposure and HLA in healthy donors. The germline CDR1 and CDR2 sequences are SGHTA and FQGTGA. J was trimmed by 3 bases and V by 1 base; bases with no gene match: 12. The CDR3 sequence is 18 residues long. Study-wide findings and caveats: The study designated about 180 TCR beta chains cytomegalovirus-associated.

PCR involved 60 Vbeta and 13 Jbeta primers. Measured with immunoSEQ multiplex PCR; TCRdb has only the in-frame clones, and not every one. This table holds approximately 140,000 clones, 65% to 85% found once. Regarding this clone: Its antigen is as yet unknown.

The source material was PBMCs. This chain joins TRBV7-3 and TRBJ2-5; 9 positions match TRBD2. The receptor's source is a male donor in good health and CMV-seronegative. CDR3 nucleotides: TGTGCCAGCAGCTTAAGCCCACTAGCGGGTGTCATAGAAGAGACCCAGTACTTC. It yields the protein CASSLSPLAGVIEETQYF. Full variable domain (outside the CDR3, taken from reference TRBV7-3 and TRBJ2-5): GAGVSQTPSNKVTEKGKYVELRCDPISGHTALYWYRQSLGQGPEFLIYFQGTGAADDSGLPNDRFFAVRPEGSVSTLKIQRTERGDSAVYLCASSLSPLAGVIEETQYFGPGTRLLVL.